These 3 T cell receptor beta chains share one sample of origin, sequenced in a study of T cells in tuberculosis. Here immunoSEQ multiplex PCR was the method, and the copy in TCRdb shows in-frame clones only, minus some. The data contain 54,000 or so clones, around 81% of them singletons. Thawed, overnight-rested PBMC were stained with GMM-loaded CD1B tetramer, viability dye and anti-CD3, then sorted. C32 glucose monomycolate from Rhodococcus equi was loaded onto the CD1B tetramers. Sequenced: CD1b-GMM tetramer-negative cells sorted from PBMCs. The receptors stem from an adult woman with latent tuberculosis.

The V call is TRBV28, the J call TRBJ1-1; no clear D. This CDR3 contains 14 residues. Germline-derived CDR1 and CDR2 are MDHEN and SYDVKM. The V end was cut by 6 bases, the J end by 4 bases, with 15 bases between. CDR3 amino acids: CASSVGGYGTEAFF. For the CDR3, the DNA is TGTGCCAGCAGCGTAGGAGGGTACGGCACTGAAGCTTTCTTT.

This chain links TRBV2 with TRBJ2-2; 7 nucleotides agree with TRBD2. Germline CDR1 reads SNHLY; CDR2 reads FYNNEI. The CDR3 runs to 14 residues. V dropped 9 bases and J dropped 0; count of bases not matched to a gene: 4. The DNA of the CDR3 is TGTGCCAGTTACCTAGCGGCGAACACCGGGGAGCTGTTTTTT. Its translation: CASYLAANTGELFF.

The rearrangement links TRBV19 to TRBJ1-4; 8 nucleotides line up with TRBD1. The CDR3 consists of 14 residues. The junction had 8 bases not matched to a gene; V was cut back by 6 bases and J by 8 bases. The germline CDR1 and CDR2 sequences are LNHDA and SQIVND (reference sequence). Here the CDR3 DNA reads TGTGCCAGTAGAGATACAGGGGGGGAAGAAAAACTGTTTTTT. Its translation: CASRDTGGEEKLFF.